Presented here are 32 T cell receptor beta chains from one specimen sequenced in a study of OX40 agonist ivuxolimab in advanced cancers. Assay: immunoSEQ multiplex PCR; the TCRdb copy retains only in-frame clones and omits some. The data hold about 90,000 clones, with around 90% observed a single time. The material sequenced was CD4+ or CD8+ T cells sorted from blood, taken in a trial of the OX40 agonist ivuxolimab. The receptors derive from an adult with an advanced solid tumor such as melanoma, head and neck, liver or kidney cancer.

CDR3 DNA sequence: TGTGCCAGCTCACCCGGAGTACCGGTTGAGACCCAGTACTTC. This sequence encodes CASSPGVPVETQYF. This sequence joins TRBV18 and TRBJ2-5; D gene uncertain. Germline assignment: CDR1 KGHSH and CDR2 LQKENI. The CDR3 sequence is 14 residues long. The V and J ends lost 3 bases and 5 bases respectively, with 13 bases between them. The variable domain in full, completed from reference TRBV18 and TRBJ2-5, reads NAGVMQNPRHLVRRRGQEARLRCSPMKGHSHVYWYRQLPEEGLKFMVYLQKENIIDESGMPKERFSAEFPKEGPSILRIQQVVRGDSAAYFCASSPGVPVETQYFGPGTRLLVL.

The V gene is TRBV10-1, the J gene TRBJ2-1, with 13 bases lining up with TRBD2. CDR1 and CDR2 (germline): WNHNN, SYGVQD (reference sequence). The V segment lost 3 bases and the J segment 8 bases; nucleotides outside the gene matches: 7. CDR3 length: 16 residues. The CDR3 DNA is TGCGCCAGCAGTGATCAGACTAGCGGGAGGATGGATGAGCAGTTCTTC. It encodes CASSDQTSGRMDEQFF.

The V gene is TRBV30, the J gene TRBJ1-1; D call uncertain. The CDR3 loop spans 11 amino acids. Germline loops: CDR1 GTSNPN, CDR2 SVGIG (reference sequence). Trimming stripped 0 bases from V and 9 bases from J, with 8 bases between. The CDR3 region is CAWSVGQKAFF. Written as DNA, the CDR3 is TGTGCCTGGAGTGTCGGGCAGAAAGCTTTCTTT.

The V gene is TRBV21-1, the J gene TRBJ2-5; the D call of TRBD1 is as the table states it, not checked on the DNA. TRBV21-1 is annotated as a pseudogene. The CDR3 length is 13 residues. The CDR3 sequence is CASSGQGAETQYF. In DNA form, the CDR3 reads TGTGCCAGCAGCGGACAGGGGGCGGAGACCCAGTACTTC.

This clone came up once. Different DNA sequences within this sample yield the same CDR3. This chain uses TRBV28 with TRBJ2-5; D uncertain. This CDR3 is 11 amino acids long. Trimming stripped 2 bases from V and 4 bases from J, with 2 bases between. In germline, CDR1 is MDHEN, CDR2 SYDVKM. The CDR3 DNA sequence: TGTGCCAGCAGTTTACGAGAGACCCAGTACTTC. Translating gives CASSLRETQYF.

This chain uses TRBV10-3 with TRBJ2-1, with 11 positions matching TRBD2. This CDR3 is 15 amino acids long. Losses at the gene ends were 4 bases for V and 4 bases for J; bases not matched to a gene: 3. Germline CDR1 and CDR2: ENHRY and SYGVKD. CDR3 sequence reads: CAISALAGGYNEQFF. The CDR3 DNA follows: TGTGCCATCAGTGCCCTAGCGGGAGGATACAATGAGCAGTTCTTC.

The chain has TRBV5-4 and TRBJ1-1, with D possibly matching TRBD1 (5 bases). This CDR3 region has 14 residues. The germline V and J ends were trimmed by 1 base and 4 bases, with 11 bases remaining between them. Per germline, CDR1 SGHNT and CDR2 YYREEE (reference sequence). CDR3 protein: CASSLLGVGTEAFF. CDR3 bases: TGTGCCAGCAGCTTGTTGGGGGTAGGCACTGAAGCTTTCTTT.

The rearrangement joins TRBV11-2 to TRBJ2-3; D is possibly TRBD2 (5 bases). Trimming pared 5 bases from V and 0 bases from J, leaving 15 bases between. Germline V CDR1 and CDR2: SGHAT, FQNNGV. The CDR3 consists of 16 residues. The CDR3 nucleotides read TGTGCCAGCAGCCCGGAACTAGTGAGTAGCACAGATACGCAGTATTTT. It specifies CASSPELVSSTDTQYF.

This chain joins TRBV6-5 and TRBJ1-2, with 7 nucleotides matching TRBD1. Losses at the gene ends were 7 bases for V and 2 bases for J; bases not matched to a gene: 10. The CDR3 has 15 amino acids. Germline-derived CDR1 and CDR2 are MNHEY and SVGAGI. CDR3 nucleotide sequence: TGTGCCAGCATTGTACGAGGGGGCTCGAACTATGGCTACACCTTC. Residues: CASIVRGGSNYGYTF.

The chain joins TRBV6-6 to TRBJ2-7, with D hard to call. Germline CDR1 MNHNY, CDR2 SVGAGI (reference sequence). The CDR3 loop spans 13 amino acids. Deletions cut 5 bases from V and 4 bases from J, with 12 bases between. The CDR3 spells CASSLTRVYEQYF. CDR3 in DNA: TGTGCCAGCAGTCTAACAAGGGTGTACGAGCAGTACTTC.

This sequence joins TRBV13 and TRBJ2-5; TRBD2 is a possible D gene (6 bases). TRBJ2-7 matches the DNA end more closely, so the J call is doubtful. CDR1 and CDR2 (germline): PRHDT, FYEKMQ (reference sequence). The CDR3 consists of 14 residues. CDR3 sequence: CASSLASETYEQYF. The DNA of the CDR3 is TGTGCCAGCAGCCTGGCTAGCGAGACCTACGAGCAGTACTTC.

The V and J genes are TRBV2 and TRBJ2-5; a possible D gene is TRBD1 (7 bases). The V gene's germline CDR1 is SNHLY and CDR2 FYNNEI. V was pared by 4 bases and J by 2 bases, with 14 bases between. The CDR3 covers 15 residues. CDR3 coding DNA: TGTGCCAGCAGTGCGCCCAGGGGGGAACAAGAGACCCAGTACTTC. Its protein product is CASSAPRGEQETQYF. The whole variable domain, remainder taken from reference TRBV2 and TRBJ2-5, is EPEVTQTPSHQVTQMGQEVILRCVPISNHLYFYWYRQILGQKVEFLVSFYNNEISEKSEIFDDQFSVERPDGSNFTLKIRSTKLEDSAMYFCASSAPRGEQETQYFGPGTRLLVL.

This clone has a single count. The chain uses TRBV6-5 and TRBJ1-2, with 7 positions matching TRBD1. Germline assignment: CDR1 MNHEY and CDR2 SVGAGI. V gave up 4 bases and J gave up 3 bases; unmatched junction bases: 11. The CDR3 runs to 16 residues. The CDR3 DNA reads TGTGCCAGCAGTTCCCGCAGCCCAACAGGGGACTATGGCTACACCTTC. It specifies CASSSRSPTGDYGYTF.

This clone was observed a single time. Here the CDR3 reads CASSQPSGEGTPYEQYF. DNA for the CDR3: TGCGCCAGCAGCCAGCCTAGTGGAGAGGGGACGCCCTACGAGCAGTACTTC. The chain is built from TRBV4-1 and TRBJ2-5; the D gene could be TRBD1 or TRBD2 (5 bases each). The J call may be incorrect, as the DNA end agrees better with TRBJ2-7. The germline gives CDR1 MGHRA, CDR2 YSYEKL. This CDR3 contains 17 residues.

CDR3: CAWSGEDNEQFF. The CDR3 DNA reads TGTGCCTGGAGTGGGGAAGACAATGAGCAGTTCTTC. This rearrangement joins TRBV30 to TRBJ2-1; D call uncertain. CDR1 and CDR2 (germline): GTSNPN, SVGIG (reference sequence). V gave up 1 base and J gave up 5 bases, with 6 bases separating them. CDR3 length: 12 amino acids.

In DNA, the CDR3 is TGCGCCAGCAGCTTGGGGGGCACAGGGGTCCAAGAGACCCAGTACTTC. It codes for CASSLGGTGVQETQYF. The chain couples TRBV5-1 to TRBJ2-5; the match to TRBD1 covers 7 bases. J lost 1 base, V lost 0 bases, and 6 bases had no gene match. This CDR3 comprises 16 residues. The germline CDR1 and CDR2 sequences are SGHRS and YFSETQ.

The chain carries TRBV6-5 and TRBJ2-2; D is possibly TRBD1 (6 bases). Germline CDR1 and CDR2: MNHEY and SVGAGI. V was shortened by 2 bases and J by 0 bases, with 7 bases between the two germline ends. This CDR3 has 15 residues. The CDR3 DNA reads as TGTGCCAGCAGTTACGGGACACCGAACACCGGGGAGCTGTTTTTT. Translation: CASSYGTPNTGELFF.

This rearrangement joins TRBV7-2 to TRBJ2-7, with D tentatively TRBD2 (6 bases). In germline, CDR1 is SGHTA, CDR2 FQGNSA. The CDR3 has 14 amino acids. V dropped 3 bases and J dropped 2 bases, with 11 bases sitting between them. The CDR3 reads CASSFGLPTYEQYF. Here the CDR3 DNA reads TGTGCCAGCAGCTTTGGACTACCAACCTACGAGCAGTACTTC.

J is TRBJ2-4 and V is TRBV4-2; the match to TRBD2 covers 9 bases. Per the germline V gene, CDR1 is LGHNA and CDR2 is YNFKEQ. This CDR3 comprises 17 residues. V dropped 0 bases and J dropped 7; count of bases not matched to a gene: 10. CDR3: CASSQDRLADGRNIQYF. The CDR3 nucleotides read TGTGCCAGCAGCCAAGATCGACTAGCGGATGGAAGGAACATTCAGTACTTC.

The genes are TRBV7-9 and TRBJ2-7, with 14 bases that match TRBD2. The CDR3 runs 17 residues. V shed 5 bases, J shed 0 bases, and the junction held 6 bases outside the gene matches. Germline V gene sequence: CDR1 SEHNR, CDR2 FQNEAQ (reference sequence). The CDR3 is CASSPTTSGRASYEQYF. The CDR3 nucleotides are TGTGCCAGCAGCCCGACGACTAGCGGGAGGGCCTCCTACGAGCAGTACTTC.

The rearrangement uses TRBV29-1 and TRBJ2-7; D is perhaps TRBD1 or TRBD2 (5 bases each). The CDR3 covers 13 residues. The ends were cut back, 7 bases at V and 0 bases at J, with 13 bases in the middle. Per the germline V gene, CDR1 is SQVTM and CDR2 is ANQGSEA. CDR3 loop: CSATRESSYEQYF. CDR3 nucleotide sequence: TGCAGCGCCACCAGGGAGAGCTCCTACGAGCAGTACTTC.

This clone has just one count. The chain combines TRBV7-9 with TRBJ2-3, with unresolved D. CDR3 length: 13 amino acids. Trimming removed 7 bases at V and 0 bases at J, with 8 bases between. The germline V gene encodes CDR1 SEHNR and CDR2 FQNEAQ (reference sequence). The CDR3 DNA reads as TGTGCCAGCAAAGCAACCAGCACAGATACGCAGTATTTT. The encoded protein is CASKATSTDTQYF.

The V call is TRBV11-3, the J call TRBJ1-1; no definite D call. Trimming shortened V by 8 bases and J by 4 bases, and 14 bases separated the two germline ends. Per the germline V gene, CDR1 is SGHNT and CDR2 is YENEEA. The CDR3 spans 13 residues. CDR3 in DNA: TGTGCCAGCGGTCCCGGGGTGGGCACTGAAGCTTTCTTT. Translation gives CASGPGVGTEAFF.

Only a few counts were recorded for this clone. The chain couples TRBV6-5 to TRBJ1-2; D is unresolved. Germline V gene data show CDR1 as MNHEY and CDR2 as SVGAGI. Trimming removed 0 bases from V and 8 bases from J, with 10 bases in between. This CDR3 spans 13 amino acids. CDR3 DNA sequence: TGTGCCAGCAGTTACTCCTCAGCGGGCGGCTACACCTTC. Encoded protein: CASSYSSAGGYTF.

The V call is TRBV6-5, the J call TRBJ1-4, with 9 bases that match TRBD1. Germline V gene data show CDR1 as MNHEY and CDR2 as SVGAGI. Unmatched junction bases numbered 3, after V lost 6 bases and J lost 7 bases. The CDR3 totals 13 residues. CDR3 sequence: CASRGQGSEKLFF. DNA of the CDR3: TGTGCCAGCAGGGGACAGGGAAGTGAAAAACTGTTTTTT.

The V and J genes are TRBV27 and TRBJ1-1; D might be TRBD1 (5 bases). The CDR3 is made up of 13 amino acids. Germline V gene sequence: CDR1 MNHEY, CDR2 SMNVEV (reference sequence). V lost 7 bases and J 5 bases, leaving 14 bases between the germline ends. CDR3 protein: CASTSGGWTEAFF. CDR3 DNA: TGTGCCAGCACCTCGGGGGGGTGGACTGAAGCTTTCTTT.

The genes are TRBV5-6 and TRBJ2-3; D is unclear. V gave up 3 bases and J gave up 6 bases, with 8 bases separating them. The CDR3 sequence is 12 residues long. The germline V gene has CDR1 SGHDT and CDR2 YYEEEE. The CDR3 is CASSWLGDTQYF. The CDR3 DNA is TGTGCCAGCAGCTGGCTGGGGGATACGCAGTATTTT. The variable domain in full, completed from reference TRBV5-6 and TRBJ2-3, reads DAGVTQSPTHLIKTRGQQVTLRCSPKSGHDTVSWYQQALGQGPQFIFQYYEEEERQRGNFPDRFSGHQFPNYSSELNVNALLLGDSALYLCASSWLGDTQYFGPGTRLTVL.

This rearrangement joins TRBV10-1 to TRBJ2-5; weak D call: TRBD1 (6 bases). Trimming took 0 bases from V and 1 from J, leaving 9 bases between them. The CDR3 has 15 amino acids. The V gene's germline CDR1 is WNHNN and CDR2 SYGVQD (reference sequence). The CDR3 region has the DNA TGCGCCAGCAGTGAGTCCCGGGACACCCAAGAGACCCAGTACTTC. It translates to CASSESRDTQETQYF.

The chain carries TRBV18 and TRBJ2-3, with D hard to call. Germline CDR1 KGHSH, CDR2 LQKENI. The CDR3 is made up of 17 amino acids. Trimming stripped 2 bases from V and 0 bases from J, with 15 bases between. The CDR3 coding sequence is TGTGCCAGCTCACCAAGGAGCCCACAGTCTAGCACAGATACGCAGTATTTT. Its protein is CASSPRSPQSSTDTQYF.

V gene TRBV12-5 combines with J gene TRBJ1-2, with 7 bases matching TRBD1. Unmatched junction bases numbered 13, after V lost 1 base and J lost 2 bases. Looked up from germline, CDR1 is LGHNT and CDR2 is FRNRAP. CDR3 length equals 18 residues. CDR3 region: CASGLEVGGNPINYGYTF. The CDR3 bases are TGTGCTAGTGGTTTGGAGGTAGGGGGCAACCCAATAAACTATGGCTACACCTTC. Filled out from reference TRBV12-5 and TRBJ1-2, the complete variable domain reads DARVTQTPRHKVTEMGQEVTMRCQPILGHNTVFWYRQTMMQGLELLAYFRNRAPLDDSGMPKDRFSAEMPDATLATLKIQPSEPRDSAVYFCASGLEVGGNPINYGYTFGSGTRLTVV.

The chain combines TRBV18 with TRBJ1-5, with 10 bases identical to TRBD1. The ends lost 8 bases at V and 6 bases at J; junction bases unmatched: 7. This CDR3 has 14 amino acids. The V gene's germline CDR1 is KGHSH and CDR2 LQKENI. CDR3 residues: CASLGTGEGQPQHF. For the CDR3, the DNA is TGTGCCAGCCTTGGGACAGGGGAAGGTCAGCCCCAGCATTTT.

This rearrangement joins TRBV5-5 to TRBJ2-2, with D perhaps TRBD1 or TRBD2 (5 bases each). Trimming took 2 bases from V and 1 from J, leaving 12 bases between them. The CDR3 is 16 amino acids. Germline CDR1 is SGHKS and CDR2 is YYEKEE (reference sequence). CDR3 sequence: CASSLSGPLNTGELFF. CDR3 DNA: TGTGCCAGCAGCTTATCGGGACCGTTGAACACCGGGGAGCTGTTTTTT.